This is a list of T cell receptor beta chains from one sample in a study of OX40 agonist ivuxolimab in advanced cancers. Method: immunoSEQ multiplex PCR; TCRdb's copy keeps in-frame clones and lacks some. The repertoire consists of under 70,000 clones, with 84% occurring once and the leading ten covering 3.5% to 4.5%. Sample: CD4+ or CD8+ T cells sorted from blood, taken in a trial of the OX40 agonist ivuxolimab. The source is an adult with an advanced solid tumor such as melanoma, head and neck, liver or kidney cancer. CDR3s include the opening cysteine and the closing phenylalanine or tryptophan. The D gene is left open where the match is weak.

V,J,D,DNA,CDR3
TRBV9,TRBJ1-1,.,TGTGCCAGCAGCAAAGACCTGGTGTCTGAAGCTTTCTTT,CASSKDLVSEAFF
TRBV7-6,TRBJ2-7,.,TGTGCCAGCAGCCCCCAGGGCATCCTCTCCTACGAGCAGTACTTC,CASSPQGILSYEQYF
TRBV29-1,TRBJ1-4,.,TGCAGCGGAGCCACATTAGACAGTGGGAGTCGAAAACTGTTTTTT,CSGATLDSGSRKLFF
TRBV6-5,TRBJ2-2,.,TGTGCCAGCAGGGAACAGGGATCCGCCACCGGGGAGCTGTTTTTT,CASREQGSATGELFF
TRBV7-2,TRBJ1-1,.,TGTGCCAGCAGACTCCTCGCGGAGTTGATACCAGGCACTGAAGCTTTCTTT,CASRLLAELIPGTEAFF
TRBV6-4,TRBJ2-1,.,TGTGCCAGCACTTTTGTGGCGGGGCACAATGAGCAGTTCTTC,CASTFVAGHNEQFF
TRBV7-2,TRBJ2-3,TRBD2,TGTGCCAGCAGCTGGGGACTAGCGGGGATTAGCACAGATACGCAGTATTTT,CASSWGLAGISTDTQYF
TRBV9,TRBJ2-5,.,TGTGCCAGCAGCGGCGCCGGGCAGGGGGGAGAGACCCAGTACTTC,CASSGAGQGGETQYF
TRBV23-1,TRBJ2-7,TRBD1,TGCGCCAGCAGTCACCCTGGACAGGACTCCTACGAGCAGTACTTC,CASSHPGQDSYEQYF
TRBV29-1,TRBJ2-1,.,TGCAGCGTTGAATACAGGGCCTACAATGAGCAGTTCTTC,CSVEYRAYNEQFF
TRBV7-6,TRBJ2-1,.,TGTGCCAGCAGTCCTTGGATTCACAATGAGCAGTTCTTC,CASSPWIHNEQFF
TRBV11-2,TRBJ2-1,.,TGTGCCAGCAACAACCGGGGGCCCAATGAGCAGTTCTTC,CASNNRGPNEQFF
TRBV6-1,TRBJ2-2,TRBD1,TGTGCCAGCAGTCCCCCGGGACAGGTCGCCGGGGAGCTGTTTTTT,CASSPPGQVAGELFF
TRBV18,TRBJ2-7,.,TGTGCCAGCCAACAGGAGCCAACCTCCTACGAGCAGTACTTC,CASQQEPTSYEQYF
TRBV7-9,TRBJ1-1,.,TGTGCCAGCAGCCGCTTGAGTGGGGGGGCGAGGACTGAAGCTTTCTTT,CASSRLSGGARTEAFF